The 27 T cell receptor beta chains listed next were all sequenced from one sample in a study of radiotherapy plus CTLA-4 blockade in lung cancer. Clones were sequenced by immunoSEQ multiplex PCR, and TCRdb holds only the in-frame ones, with some missing. The table includes tens of thousands of clones, around four fifths detected once. The sample consisted of peripheral blood, taken from a patient treated with radiotherapy plus ipilimumab. The receptors originated from a human donor with non-small cell lung cancer who had stable disease on radiotherapy plus ipilimumab.

This chain uses TRBV30 with TRBJ2-7; D not certain. Between the trimmed V and J ends, which lost 4 bases and 1 base, there was a span of 14 bases. In germline, CDR1 is GTSNPN, CDR2 SVGIG (reference sequence). The CDR3 spans 14 residues. The chain's CDR3 is CAWKAWVSSYEQYF. The CDR3, as DNA: TGTGCCTGGAAAGCGTGGGTTTCGTCCTACGAGCAGTACTTC. The variable domain in full, completed from reference TRBV30 and TRBJ2-7, reads SQTIHQWPATLVQPVGSPLSLECTVEGTSNPNLYWYRQAAGRGLQLLFYSVGIGQISSEVPQNLSASRPQDRQFILSSKKLLLSDSGFYLCAWKAWVSSYEQYFGPGTRLTVT.

The CDR3 DNA is TGTGCCAGCAGCTTGTGGGTGGGCAGAAAGGTGCAGTATTTT. Translated: CASSLWVGRKVQYF. The chain links TRBV7-6 to TRBJ2-3, with D unclear. Trimming removed 3 bases at V and 11 bases at J, with 18 bases between. Germline CDR1 SGHVS, CDR2 FNYEAQ. CDR3 length: 14 residues.

This rearrangement joins TRBV5-1 to TRBJ1-1, with D maybe TRBD1 (6 bases). Germline CDR1 and CDR2: SGHRS and YFSETQ. Trimming took 0 bases from V and 0 from J, leaving 9 bases between them. The CDR3 covers 15 residues. The CDR3, as DNA: TGCGCCAGCAGCTTGGGACAGGTCATGAACACTGAAGCTTTCTTT. Amino acids: CASSLGQVMNTEAFF. Supplemented by reference TRBV5-1 and TRBJ1-1, the full variable domain reads KAGVTQTPRYLIKTRGQQVTLSCSPISGHRSVSWYQQTPGQGLQFLFEYFSETQRNKGNFPGRFSGRQFSNSRSEMNVSTLELGDSALYLCASSLGQVMNTEAFFGQGTRLTVV.

The gene calls are TRBV25-1 and TRBJ2-3, with 8 bases identical to TRBD2. CDR3 length equals 14 residues. V shed 6 bases, J shed 3 bases, and the junction held 5 bases outside the gene matches. Per germline, CDR1 MGHDK and CDR2 SYGVNS. The CDR3 loop is CASRWGGGTDTQYF. CDR3 DNA: TGTGCCAGCAGATGGGGCGGGGGGACAGATACGCAGTATTTT.

The chain links TRBV7-8 to TRBJ2-5, with TRBD2 matching 7 bases. V shed 0 bases, J shed 1 base, and the junction held 5 bases outside the gene matches. The CDR3 spans 16 residues. In germline, CDR1 is SGHVS, CDR2 FQNEAQ. The chain's CDR3 is CASSLALGLGQETQYF. CDR3 nucleotides: TGTGCCAGCAGCTTAGCCCTCGGACTAGGCCAAGAGACCCAGTACTTC.

The genes are TRBV30 and TRBJ1-6; tentatively, D is TRBD1 (6 bases). The germline V gene encodes CDR1 GTSNPN and CDR2 SVGIG (reference sequence). This CDR3 comprises 16 residues. Trimming removed 3 bases from V and 0 bases from J, with 12 bases in between. This chain's CDR3 is CAWRMGGASYNSPLHF. In DNA form, the CDR3 reads TGTGCCTGGAGGATGGGGGGCGCCTCCTATAATTCACCCCTCCACTTT.

This clone was counted between two and nine times. This CDR3 is CASSGAPPTNEKLFF. The CDR3 region has the DNA TGTGCCAGCAGCGGGGCCCCCCCAACTAATGAAAAACTGTTTTTT. The chain couples TRBV7-2 to TRBJ1-4; perhaps TRBD1 as D (5 bases). Trimming removed 5 bases at V and 0 bases at J, with 10 bases between. Germline assignment: CDR1 SGHTA and CDR2 FQGNSA. This CDR3 has 15 amino acids.

This clone was observed a few times. The CDR3 nucleotides read TGTGCCACCGGACAAAATACGCAGTATTTT. Amino acid sequence: CATGQNTQYF. The chain links TRBV6-1 to TRBJ2-3; D may be TRBD1 (5 bases). In germline, CDR1 is MNHNS, CDR2 SASEGT. This CDR3 contains 10 residues. The ends were cut back, 10 bases at V and 7 bases at J, with 9 bases in the middle.

The V call is TRBV9, the J call TRBJ2-3, with D perhaps matching TRBD2 (5 bases). The CDR3 contains 16 residues. V was pared by 0 bases and J by 5 bases, with 16 bases between. Germline CDR1 SGDLS, CDR2 YYNGEE. CDR3 loop: CASSVVASSPVDTQYF. The CDR3, as DNA: TGTGCCAGCAGCGTAGTTGCTAGCTCCCCCGTAGATACGCAGTATTTT. Together with reference TRBV9 and TRBJ2-3, the CDR3 gives the full variable domain: DSGVTQTPKHLITATGQRVTLRCSPRSGDLSVYWYQQSLDQGLQFLIQYYNGEERAKGNILERFSAQQFPDLHSELNLSSLELGDSALYFCASSVVASSPVDTQYFGPGTRLTVL.

This clone was counted between two and nine times. This chain connects TRBV18 to TRBJ1-2, with D possibly TRBD1 on 6 matching bases. This CDR3 comprises 13 residues. Germline loops: CDR1 KGHSH, CDR2 LQKENI. Between the trimmed V and J ends, which lost 4 bases and 1 base, there was a span of 7 bases. CDR3 DNA sequence: TGTGCCAGCTCACGGGACATTAACTATGGCTACACCTTC. Translated: CASSRDINYGYTF.

This chain links TRBV23-1 with TRBJ1-5; D is ambiguous. TRBV23-1 is marked as an open reading frame, function uncertain. V was shortened by 7 bases and J by 0 bases, with 19 bases between the two germline ends. The CDR3 is 17 amino acids. In DNA, the CDR3 is TGCGCCAGCATCCGAACGACGGATATTGATAGCAATCAGCCCCAGCATTTT. Its translation is CASIRTTDIDSNQPQHF.

The rearrangement joins TRBV6-6 to TRBJ1-5; 8 bases are a match to TRBD1. The CDR3 runs 15 residues. J lost 1 base, V lost 5 bases, and 4 bases had no gene match. Germline V lookup: CDR1 MNHNY, CDR2 SVGAGI (reference sequence). The CDR3 sequence: CASSGGQGSNQPQHF. CDR3 DNA sequence: TGTGCCAGCAGTGGAGGACAGGGAAGCAATCAGCCCCAGCATTTT.

The rearrangement joins TRBV5-1 to TRBJ2-7, with 12 bases fitting TRBD1. The CDR3 consists of 20 residues. Trimming cost V 3 bases and J 3 bases; bases outside gene matches: 19. Germline V gene sequence: CDR1 SGHRS, CDR2 YFSETQ. Here the CDR3 reads CASSYLPGQGARAGGYEQYF. CDR3 DNA: TGCGCCAGCAGCTACCTTCCGGGACAGGGGGCACGGGCGGGAGGCTACGAGCAGTACTTC.

The rearrangement joins TRBV28 to TRBJ1-5, with 9 bases that match TRBD1. The CDR3 loop spans 14 amino acids. After removal of 5 bases from V and 6 bases from J, the junction contained 5 bases not matched to a gene. Germline CDR1 is MDHEN and CDR2 is SYDVKM. CDR3 nucleotide sequence: TGTGCCAGCAGTACCGGGACAGGGATTCAGCCCCAGCATTTT. It is translated as CASSTGTGIQPQHF.

The chain uses TRBV7-8 and TRBJ2-7, with 7 bases aligning to TRBD1. Germline V CDR1 and CDR2: SGHVS, FQNEAQ. Trimming at V came to 1 base and at J to 4 bases, leaving 4 bases not matched to a gene. This CDR3 is 14 amino acids long. CDR3 DNA sequence: TGTGCCAGCAGCTTAGTGAACAGGGGATACGAGCAGTACTTC. This codes for CASSLVNRGYEQYF.

The chain employs TRBV25-1 and TRBJ2-7; D is ambiguous. Trimming removed 8 bases from V and 0 bases from J, with 17 bases in between. The germline CDR1 and CDR2 sequences are MGHDK and SYGVNS. The CDR3 runs to 15 residues. The CDR3 sequence: CASPSSSSVSYEQYF. Here the CDR3 DNA reads TGTGCCAGCCCATCGAGCAGCTCCGTCTCCTACGAGCAGTACTTC.

V and J are TRBV11-3 and TRBJ2-1; D might be TRBD2 (7 bases). The CDR3 is made up of 16 amino acids. V was cut by 5 bases and J by 4 bases, with 18 bases left in between. From germline, CDR1 is SGHNT and CDR2 YENEEA. CDR3 sequence reads: CASSENLRGAYNEQFF. The CDR3 nucleotides read TGTGCCAGCAGCGAAAACCTCCGGGGGGCTTACAATGAGCAGTTCTTC.

The V gene is TRBV10-2, the J gene TRBJ2-5; weak D call: TRBD2 (6 bases). With 3 bases removed from V and 5 bases from J, the gap between germline ends came to 13 bases. In germline, CDR1 is WSHSY, CDR2 SAAADI. The CDR3 is 14 residues long. The CDR3 sequence is CASSDLDREETQYF. The CDR3 coding sequence is TGCGCCAGCAGTGATTTGGACCGGGAGGAGACCCAGTACTTC.

The rearrangement uses TRBV6-6 and TRBJ2-1; 11 bases map to TRBD2. V lost 4 bases to trimming and J lost 8 bases; unmatched junction nucleotides: 10. CDR3 length: 16 amino acids. Germline values: CDR1 MNHNY, CDR2 SVGAGI (reference sequence). This CDR3 reads CASSSPSSGRWDEQFF. The DNA of the CDR3 is TGTGCCAGCAGTTCCCCGTCTAGCGGGAGGTGGGATGAGCAGTTCTTC.

The genes are TRBV15 and TRBJ2-1; 9 positions agree with TRBD2. CDR1 is LNHNV and CDR2 is YYDKDF in the germline V gene (reference sequence). This CDR3 has 18 amino acids. V was clipped by 3 bases and J by 5 bases; unmatched bases: 14. The CDR3 coding sequence is TGTGCCACCAGCAGGATGGGACTCCTTAGCGGGGGTAACAATGAGCAGTTCTTC. Residues: CATSRMGLLSGGNNEQFF.

V and J are TRBV6-4 and TRBJ2-1; 9 bases map to TRBD2. The germline V gene encodes CDR1 MRHNA and CDR2 SNTAGT. This CDR3 has 15 residues. J lost 9 bases, V lost 0 bases, and 6 bases had no gene match. The CDR3 sequence is CASSDSAGGPSEQFF. The CDR3 coding sequence is TGTGCCAGCAGTGACTCGGCGGGGGGGCCTTCTGAGCAGTTCTTC.

J is TRBJ2-5 and V is TRBV6-1; 9 bases fit TRBD2. V shed 5 bases, J shed 4 bases, and the junction held 8 bases outside the gene matches. The CDR3 is 15 residues long. From germline, CDR1 is MNHNS and CDR2 SASEGT. The CDR3 reads CASSPLAGGPETQYF. DNA for the CDR3: TGTGCCAGCAGTCCTTTGGCGGGGGGGCCAGAGACCCAGTACTTC.

The chain has TRBV5-1 and TRBJ1-4, with no clear D. V lost 4 bases and J 0 bases, leaving 7 bases between the germline ends. Germline V gene lookup returns CDR1 SGHRS and CDR2 YFSETQ. The CDR3 extends over 14 amino acids. The CDR3 region is CASSLLATNEKLFF. The CDR3 bases are TGCGCCAGCAGCCTCTTAGCAACTAATGAAAAACTGTTTTTT.

The rearrangement joins TRBV7-9 to TRBJ2-2; tentative D call: TRBD2 (6 bases). Trimming took 5 bases from V and 6 from J, leaving 16 bases between them. CDR3 size: 15 residues. CDR1 SEHNR and CDR2 FQNEAQ come from the germline V gene (reference sequence). The CDR3: CASSRRLGLAGELFF. CDR3 DNA: TGTGCCAGCAGCCGCAGACTAGGACTCGCCGGGGAGCTGTTTTTT.

The rearrangement links TRBV6-5 to TRBJ2-1; D assignment may be TRBD1 or TRBD2 (5 bases each). Trimming left V 5 bases short and J 4 bases short, with 15 bases between. CDR1 MNHEY and CDR2 SVGAGI come from the germline V gene. This CDR3 is built from 15 residues. As DNA, the CDR3 is TGTGCCAGCAGTCCCCGGGACGCCGGTTACAATGAGCAGTTCTTC. Its translation: CASSPRDAGYNEQFF.

This chain joins TRBV10-1 and TRBJ1-5; D call uncertain. The V gene lost 9 bases and the J gene lost 6 bases, with 15 bases spanning the gap. This CDR3 comprises 13 residues. Germline V gene sequence: CDR1 WNHNN, CDR2 SYGVQD (reference sequence). The CDR3 spells CASSSGMSQPQHF. Written as DNA, the CDR3 is TGCGCCAGTTCCTCGGGGATGAGTCAGCCCCAGCATTTT.

The chain joins TRBV2 to TRBJ2-6; D gene uncertain. Germline V gene data show CDR1 as SNHLY and CDR2 as FYNNEI. The length of the CDR3 is 13 residues. The V gene lost 9 bases and the J gene lost 2 bases, with 8 bases spanning the gap. In DNA form, the CDR3 reads TGTGCCAGAAACAGCCCTGGGGCCAACGTCCTGACTTTC. Protein product: CARNSPGANVLTF.